This entry lists 5 T cell receptor beta chains sequenced from one sample in a study of blood T cell repertoires in COVID-19. The method was immunoSEQ multiplex PCR; TCRdb's version includes in-frame clones alone and lacks a portion of them. In the table there are 300,000 to 400,000 clones, 85% of which are singletons. Material for sequencing was peripheral blood. The receptors were sampled from a human donor in a cohort sampled during active COVID-19.

As for this clone: The junction differs from germline at one of its ends, possibly a read error. This sequence joins TRBV6-5 and TRBJ1-5; D gene unclear. This CDR3 has 14 amino acids. Germline CDR1 is MNHEY and CDR2 is SVGAGI. The CDR3 is CASSYGSSSQPQHF. In DNA form, the CDR3 reads TGTGCCAGCAGTTACGGTTCTAGCAGTCAGCCCCAGCATTTT.

The V and J genes are TRBV9 and TRBJ1-2, with D maybe TRBD1 (6 bases). Germline CDR1 is SGDLS and CDR2 is YYNGEE. V lost 5 bases and J lost 6, with 20 bases in between. This CDR3 is built from 15 residues. DNA for the CDR3: TGTGCCAGCAGACAAACCGGATCAGGGGATCATGGCTACACCTTC. Its translation: CASRQTGSGDHGYTF.

This sequence joins TRBV30 and TRBJ2-7, with TRBD1 identical over 11 bases. The CDR3 spans 14 residues. In germline, CDR1 is GTSNPN, CDR2 SVGIG (reference sequence). Trimming cost V 2 bases and J 3 bases; bases outside gene matches: 3. CDR3 bases: TGTGCCTGGAGTTTGGGGACAGGGGGCTACGAGCAGTACTTC. Translated: CAWSLGTGGYEQYF.

The J gene is TRBJ1-5, the V gene TRBV25-1; possible D gene TRBD1, 5 bases. CDR1 MGHDK and CDR2 SYGVNS come from the germline V gene. The CDR3 consists of 15 residues. V lost 3 bases and J lost 5, with 14 bases in between. The CDR3 nucleotides read TGTGCCAGCAGTGAGCCCGGCGGGGGAGATCAGCCCCAGCATTTT. Residues: CASSEPGGGDQPQHF.

The chain has TRBV10-1 and TRBJ1-1; 7 bases agree with TRBD1. Trimming cost V 1 base and J 3 bases; bases outside gene matches: 5. The CDR3 consists of 15 residues. From germline, CDR1 is WNHNN and CDR2 SYGVQD (reference sequence). CDR3 amino acids: CASSEWAGGHTEAFF. The CDR3 DNA sequence: TGCGCCAGCAGTGAGTGGGCAGGGGGTCACACTGAAGCTTTCTTT.